This TCR beta chain was recorded in a study of blood T cell repertoires in COVID-19. Study at large: In each case, the material was cDNA or gDNA derived from T cells, B-cell-depleted T cells, or PBMCs.

Germline V gene lookup returns CDR1 MNHEY and CDR2 SMNVEV (reference sequence). The CDR3 runs 15 residues. The V segment lost 6 bases and the J segment 4 bases; nucleotides outside the gene matches: 11. Data came from immunoSEQ multiplex PCR; TCRdb stores just in-frame clones and leaves some out. Of about 97,000 clones listed, roughly nine tenths are singletons. The sample was peripheral blood. The rearrangement joins TRBV27 to TRBJ1-1; 7 bases line up with TRBD1. This TCR derives from a man in his forties or fifties with acute or convalescent COVID-19. Here the CDR3 reads CASSPMTGMGTEAFF. CDR3 nucleotide sequence: TGTGCCAGCAGCCCAATGACAGGGATGGGCACTGAAGCTTTCTTT.